The subject of this entry is one T cell receptor (beta chain). As yet, its antigen is unknown. These data are taken from a study of cytomegalovirus exposure and HLA in healthy donors. General study findings and limits: Rarity marked most TCR sequences, yet some public TCRs occurred in many donors. Most TCR beta V segments were productive about 90% or about 30% of the time in an earlier analysis. Later on, analysis showed that most CMV-associated TCR beta chains appeared to be HLA-restricted.

The CDR3 contains 17 residues. Germline values: CDR1 SGHRS, CDR2 YFSETQ. The germline V and J ends were trimmed by 4 bases and 5 bases, with 21 bases remaining between them. Amplification used 60 Vbeta primers and 13 Jbeta primers. Profiled with immunoSEQ multiplex PCR; TCRdb holds only in-frame clones, not every one. The sample includes approximately 160,000 clones, around 75% seen only once; the top ten take 2.5% to 3%. The V gene is TRBV5-1, the J gene TRBJ2-2, with D possibly matching TRBD2 (6 bases). The sequence came from a woman in her forties or fifties in good health and CMV-seropositive. The sample comprised PBMCs. The CDR3 DNA reads as TGCGCCAGCAGCCGCGATCCACCACTAGCAAGGACCGGGGAGCTGTTTTTT. This sequence encodes CASSRDPPLARTGELFF.